This T cell receptor beta chain was sequenced during a study of blood T cell repertoires in COVID-19. On the study more broadly: Sources were T cells, B-cell-depleted T cells, or PBMCs; the material itself was cDNA or gDNA.

This clone occurred once. The germline gives CDR1 SGHNT, CDR2 YYREEE (reference sequence). Trimming cost V 4 bases and J 2 bases, with 10 bases left between them. This CDR3 region has 13 residues. Repertoires were generated with immunoSEQ multiplex PCR, while TCRdb's copy carries only in-frame clones and drops some. The data hold a few hundred thousand clones, with about 87% observed a single time. The TCR sequence derives from a human donor in a cohort sampled during active COVID-19. The chain links TRBV5-4 to TRBJ2-7; a possible D gene is TRBD1 (6 bases). The source material was peripheral blood. CDR3 in amino acids: CASSVRGTYEQYF. The CDR3 nucleotides are TGTGCCAGCAGCGTGAGGGGGACCTACGAGCAGTACTTC. The entire variable domain, with the rest obtained from reference TRBV5-4 and TRBJ2-7, is as follows: ETGVTQSPTHLIKTRGQQVTLRCSSQSGHNTVSWYQQALGQGPQFIFQYYREEENGRGNFPPRFSGLQFPNYSSELNVNALELDDSALYLCASSVRGTYEQYFGPGTRLTVT.